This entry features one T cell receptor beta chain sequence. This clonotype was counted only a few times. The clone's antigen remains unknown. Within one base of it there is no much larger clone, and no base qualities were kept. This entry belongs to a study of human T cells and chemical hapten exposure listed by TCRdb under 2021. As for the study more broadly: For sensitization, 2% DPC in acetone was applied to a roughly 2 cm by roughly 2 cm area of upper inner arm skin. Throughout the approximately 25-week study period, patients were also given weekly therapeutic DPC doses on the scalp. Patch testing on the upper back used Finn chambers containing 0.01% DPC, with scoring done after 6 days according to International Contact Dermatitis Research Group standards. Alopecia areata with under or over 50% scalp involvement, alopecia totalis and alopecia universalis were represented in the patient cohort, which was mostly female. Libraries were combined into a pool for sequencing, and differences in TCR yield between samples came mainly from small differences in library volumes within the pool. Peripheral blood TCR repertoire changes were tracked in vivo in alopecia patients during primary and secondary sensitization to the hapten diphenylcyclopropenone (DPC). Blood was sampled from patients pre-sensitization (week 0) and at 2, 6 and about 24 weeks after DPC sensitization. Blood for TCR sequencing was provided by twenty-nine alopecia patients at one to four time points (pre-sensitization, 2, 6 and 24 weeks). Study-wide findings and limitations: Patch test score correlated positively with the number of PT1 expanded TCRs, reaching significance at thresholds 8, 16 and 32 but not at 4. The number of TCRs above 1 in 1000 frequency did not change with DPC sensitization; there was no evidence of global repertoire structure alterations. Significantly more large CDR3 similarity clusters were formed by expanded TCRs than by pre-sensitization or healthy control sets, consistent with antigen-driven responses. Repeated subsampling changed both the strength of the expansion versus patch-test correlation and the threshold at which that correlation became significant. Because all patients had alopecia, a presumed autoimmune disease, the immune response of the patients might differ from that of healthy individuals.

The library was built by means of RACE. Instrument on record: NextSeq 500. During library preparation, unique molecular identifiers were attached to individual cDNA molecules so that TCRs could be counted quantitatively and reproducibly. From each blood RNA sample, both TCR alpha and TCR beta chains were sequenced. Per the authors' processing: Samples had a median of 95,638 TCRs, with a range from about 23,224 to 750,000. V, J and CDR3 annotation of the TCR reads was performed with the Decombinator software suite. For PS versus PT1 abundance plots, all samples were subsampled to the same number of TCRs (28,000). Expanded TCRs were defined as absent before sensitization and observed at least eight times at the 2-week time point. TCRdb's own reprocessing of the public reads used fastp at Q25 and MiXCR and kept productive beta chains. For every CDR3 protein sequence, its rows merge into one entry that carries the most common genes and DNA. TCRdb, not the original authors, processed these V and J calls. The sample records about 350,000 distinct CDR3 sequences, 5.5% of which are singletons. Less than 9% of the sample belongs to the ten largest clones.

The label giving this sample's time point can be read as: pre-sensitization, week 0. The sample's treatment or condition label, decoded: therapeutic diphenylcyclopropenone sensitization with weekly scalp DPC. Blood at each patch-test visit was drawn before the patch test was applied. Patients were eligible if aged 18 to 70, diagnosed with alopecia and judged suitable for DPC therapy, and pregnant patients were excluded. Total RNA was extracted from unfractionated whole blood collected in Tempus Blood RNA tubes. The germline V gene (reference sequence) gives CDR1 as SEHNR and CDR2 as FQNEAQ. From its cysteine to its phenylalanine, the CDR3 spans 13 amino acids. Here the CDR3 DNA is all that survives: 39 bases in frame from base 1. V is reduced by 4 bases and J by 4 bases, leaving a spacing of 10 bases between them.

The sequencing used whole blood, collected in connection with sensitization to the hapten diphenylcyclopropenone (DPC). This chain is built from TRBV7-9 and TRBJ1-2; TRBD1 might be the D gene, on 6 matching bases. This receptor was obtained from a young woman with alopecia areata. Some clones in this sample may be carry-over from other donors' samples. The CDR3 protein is CASSSGQIYGYTF. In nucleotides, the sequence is TGTGCCAGCAGCTCAGGACAGATCTATGGCTACACCTTC. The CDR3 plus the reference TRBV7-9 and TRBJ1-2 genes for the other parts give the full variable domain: DTGVSQNPRHKITKRGQNVTFRCDPISEHNRLYWYRQTLGQGPEFLTYFQNEAQLEKSRLLSDRFSAERPKGSFSTLEIQRTEQGDSAMYLCASSSGQIYGYTFGSGTRLTVV.